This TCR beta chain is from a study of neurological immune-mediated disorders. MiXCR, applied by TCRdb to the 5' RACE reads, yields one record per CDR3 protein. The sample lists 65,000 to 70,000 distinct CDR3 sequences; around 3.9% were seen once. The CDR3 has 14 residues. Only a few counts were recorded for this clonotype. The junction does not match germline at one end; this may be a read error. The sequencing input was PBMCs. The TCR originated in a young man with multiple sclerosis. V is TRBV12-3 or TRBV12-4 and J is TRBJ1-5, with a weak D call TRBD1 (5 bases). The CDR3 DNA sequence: TGTGCCAGCAGCAAGGACCAGGGTAATCAGCCCCAGAATTTT. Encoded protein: CASSKDQGNQPQNF.